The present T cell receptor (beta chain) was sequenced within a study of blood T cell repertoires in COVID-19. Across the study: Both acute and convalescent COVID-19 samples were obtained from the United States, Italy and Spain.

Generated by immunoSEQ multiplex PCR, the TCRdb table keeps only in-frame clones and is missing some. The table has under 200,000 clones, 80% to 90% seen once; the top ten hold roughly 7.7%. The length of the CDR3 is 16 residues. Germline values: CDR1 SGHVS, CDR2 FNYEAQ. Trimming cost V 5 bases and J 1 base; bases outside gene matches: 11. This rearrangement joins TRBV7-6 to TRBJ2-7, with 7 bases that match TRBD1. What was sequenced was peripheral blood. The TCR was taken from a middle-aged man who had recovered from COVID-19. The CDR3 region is CASSLTTTGRSYEQYF. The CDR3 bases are TGTGCCAGCAGCCTCACCACGACAGGGAGATCCTACGAGCAGTACTTC.